Listed below are T cell receptor beta chains from one sample, sequenced in a study of vaccination and CD4 T cells after COVID-19. Their antigen targets remain unknown. TCRdb redid the calling of the PCR reads with MiXCR, one entry per CDR3 protein. The sample yields roughly 15,000 distinct CDR3 sequences, less than 55% seen once. Input material: CD4+ T cells from blood, cultured in vitro. Receptors originate from a human donor who had recovered from COVID-19. Each CDR3 is given without its conserved first and last residue. Only some rows state a clone size, as once, few, many or a class for expanded clones.

j_call | v_call | clone_size | cdr3_aa
TRBJ1-4 | TRBV20-1 | - | SAPLGGGGLAGGEKLF
TRBJ2-7 | TRBV4-2 | - | ASSQDSSGLVYEQY
TRBJ1-5 | TRBV15 | - | ATSREPQGNNQPQH
TRBJ2-3 | TRBV25-1 | - | ASSEFMAGGNTDTQY
TRBJ2-3 | TRBV7-9 | - | ASSRDSPTQY
TRBJ1-1 | TRBV6-2/TRBV6-3 | - | ASSSQGPAF
TRBJ1-5 | TRBV2 | - | ASRGSYQPQH
TRBJ1-6 | TRBV7-2 | - | ASSNIPGQGGSPLH
TRBJ1-2 | TRBV7-9 | - | ASSLYEGINYGYT
TRBJ2-2 | TRBV6-2/TRBV6-3 | - | ASSSFQGANTGELF
TRBJ2-2 | TRBV5-1 | - | ASSLRQGNTGELF
TRBJ2-3 | TRBV10-1 | few | ASSEWGATDTQY
TRBJ2-7 | TRBV6-1 | - | ASRDSQLYEQY
TRBJ1-1 | TRBV4-1 | - | ASSHRETTTEAF
TRBJ2-1 | TRBV29-1 | - | SVSYPGLAGRKPSSYNEQF
TRBJ2-1 | TRBV7-3 | - | ASSLLNYPNEQF
TRBJ2-1 | TRBV2 | - | ASSRTRGGNEQF
TRBJ2-7 | TRBV10-1 | - | ASSEGMGITYEQY
TRBJ2-5 | TRBV10-3 | - | AISDPTYQETQY
TRBJ1-4 | TRBV7-9 | - | ASSSTRRYEKLF
TRBJ1-2 | TRBV12-3/TRBV12-4 | few | ASRAGTGDYGYT
TRBJ1-2 | TRBV29-1 | few | SGLTGPHGYT
TRBJ2-2 | TRBV27 | few | ASSHRGTTGELF
TRBJ1-2 | TRBV5-1 | few | ASSPNGNYGYT
TRBJ2-2 | TRBV24-1 | - | ATSPPRDTGELF
TRBJ2-2 | TRBV5-4 | - | ASSLTAGGPPGELF
TRBJ2-5 | TRBV29-1 | few | SVGFAGGRETQY
TRBJ2-7 | TRBV12-3/TRBV12-4 | - | ASRPRTSGSSEQY
TRBJ1-2 | TRBV19 | - | ASSVQGATNYGYT
TRBJ2-7 | TRBV6-1 | - | ASSGTRREQY
TRBJ2-1 | TRBV7-9 | - | ASSPSRESNEQF
TRBJ1-1 | TRBV10-2 | few | ASSGRGTEAF
TRBJ1-6 | TRBV19 | - | ASKRGGDSPLH
TRBJ2-3 | TRBV7-2 | - | ASSLDPIAATHTDTQY
TRBJ1-2 | TRBV7-2 | once | ASSLTQGRGYGYT
TRBJ2-1 | TRBV19 | - | ASSTTSGRADEQF
TRBJ2-1 | TRBV20-1 | - | SARALAGVSLGQF